The text below deals with one T cell receptor beta chain. Germline lookup yields CDR1 SGHVS and CDR2 FQNEAQ. CDR3 length: 16 amino acids. V lost 2 bases, J lost 4 bases, and 15 bases lay in between. The data were produced by immunoSEQ multiplex PCR, yet TCRdb's version contains in-frame clones alone and is incomplete. The table lists hundreds of thousands of clones, 75% to 85% of them singletons. The sample belongs to a study of shared clonotypes between healthy human individuals. J is TRBJ2-1 and V is TRBV7-8; maybe TRBD2 (5 bases). Sequencing used PBMCs. This sequence originates from a woman aged 40 to 50 in good health. Some clones in this sample may be carry-over from other donors' samples. The CDR3 sequence is CASSLSGLAEYNEQFF. Written as DNA, the CDR3 is TGTGCCAGCAGCTTAAGTGGCCTAGCTGAGTACAATGAGCAGTTCTTC.